Listed here are 23 T cell receptor beta chains from one sample, sequenced in a study of blood T cell repertoires in COVID-19. Assay used: immunoSEQ multiplex PCR; TCRdb lists only in-frame clones, some missing. The sample has about 82,000 clones; 80% are singletons. Sequenced material: peripheral blood. The receptors here all came from a middle-aged woman with active or convalescent COVID-19.

This clone appeared a few times. The germline gene is not matched at one end of the junction; a read error may be the cause. This chain links TRBV7-7 with TRBJ2-2; possibly TRBD2 for D (5 bases). This CDR3 has 14 amino acids. Germline CDR1 is SSHAT and CDR2 is FNYEAQ (reference sequence). In DNA, the CDR3 is TGTGCTAGCAGCTTAACGGCGGGCACCGGGGAGCTGTTTTTT. Translation gives CASSLTAGTGELFF. Looking up the rest from reference TRBV7-7 and TRBJ2-2 gives the full variable domain: GAGVSQSPRYKVTKRGQDVTLRCDPISSHATLYWYQQALGQGPEFLTYFNYEAQPDKSGLPSDRFSAERPEGSISTLTIQRTEQRDSAMYRCASSLTAGTGELFFGEGSRLTVL.

The chain is built from TRBV28 and TRBJ1-2; D is perhaps TRBD1 (5 bases). V lost 5 bases to trimming and J lost 8 bases, with 12 bases between them. The CDR3 loop spans 12 amino acids. CDR1 MDHEN and CDR2 SYDVKM come from the germline V gene. The CDR3 DNA is TGTGCCAGCAGTATTAGGGGTTTCGGCTACACCTTC. Protein product: CASSIRGFGYTF.

The rearrangement links TRBV11-3 to TRBJ1-2; 8 positions agree with TRBD1. J gave up 6 bases and V 5 bases, and 8 bases lay outside the gene matches. This CDR3 is 14 amino acids long. Germline V gives CDR1 SGHNT, CDR2 YENEEA. This CDR3 is CASSRDRRGDGYTF. The CDR3 DNA sequence: TGTGCCAGCAGCCGGGACAGGCGTGGGGATGGCTACACCTTC. The full variable domain, with the rest looked up from reference TRBV11-3 and TRBJ1-2, is EAGVVQSPRYKIIEKKQPVAFWCNPISGHNTLYWYLQNLGQGPELLIRYENEEAVDDSQLPKDRFSAERLKGVDSTLKIQPAELGDSAVYLCASSRDRRGDGYTFGSGTRLTVV.

The CDR3: CASTRTVNYEQYF. The CDR3 DNA sequence: TGTGCCAGCACCAGGACAGTAAACTACGAGCAGTACTTC. V and J are TRBV5-8 and TRBJ2-7, with a tentative D call TRBD1 (6 bases). The CDR3 loop spans 13 amino acids. V gave up 6 bases and J gave up 3 bases, with 13 bases separating them. Per the germline V gene, CDR1 is SGHTS and CDR2 is YDEGEE.

This clone was recorded only once. The chain carries TRBV7-8 and TRBJ2-1; TRBD2 agrees at 11 bases. The length of the CDR3 is 14 residues. CDR1 and CDR2 (germline): SGHVS, FQNEAQ. The V gene end was trimmed by 6 bases and the J gene end by 6 bases; junction bases not matched to a gene: 4. The CDR3 protein is CASSSSGRINEQFF. CDR3 bases: TGTGCCAGCAGTTCTAGCGGGAGGATCAATGAGCAGTTCTTC.

The gene calls are TRBV7-8 and TRBJ2-6, with a possible D match to TRBD2 (5 bases). This CDR3 has 16 residues. Trimming cost V 5 bases and J 4 bases, with 15 bases left between them. Looked up from germline, CDR1 is SGHVS and CDR2 is FQNEAQ. Here the CDR3 reads CASSPSRGMGANVLTF. The CDR3 DNA sequence: TGTGCCAGCAGCCCGTCTCGGGGAATGGGGGCCAACGTCCTGACTTTC.

V gene TRBV5-1 combines with J gene TRBJ1-1; no reliable D call. With 0 bases removed from V and 11 bases from J, the gap between germline ends came to 17 bases. The CDR3 runs 14 residues. Germline assignment: CDR1 SGHRS and CDR2 YFSETQ. The CDR3 is CASSLGDFPSAAFF. The CDR3 DNA is TGCGCCAGCAGCTTGGGCGACTTCCCTAGCGCGGCTTTCTTT.

CDR3 coding DNA: TGTGCCAGCAGTCGGACAGGGGGCGCGGGTACGGCCGCTTTCTTT. Translated: CASSRTGGAGTAAFF. This chain links TRBV6-5 with TRBJ1-1; TRBD1 matches 11 bases. V lost 5 bases to trimming and J lost 11 bases; unmatched junction nucleotides: 13. This CDR3 is 15 amino acids long. Germline V gives CDR1 MNHEY, CDR2 SVGAGI.

The chain combines TRBV4-3 with TRBJ1-5; TRBD1 might be the D (5 bases). The V end was cut by 0 bases, the J end by 9 bases, with 9 bases between. The CDR3 covers 13 residues. CDR1 and CDR2 from the germline V gene are LGHNA and YSLEER. For the CDR3, the DNA is TGCGCCAGCAGCCAAGACACCGGGGGGCCCCAGCATTTT. Its protein is CASSQDTGGPQHF.

The CDR3 protein is CASSLGPQGIDGYTF. CDR3 bases: TGTGCCAGCAGCCTAGGGCCACAGGGGATCGATGGCTACACCTTC. J is TRBJ1-2 and V is TRBV7-6, with TRBD1 matching 7 bases. The junction had 12 bases not matched to a gene; V was cut back by 5 bases and J by 6 bases. Germline V gene sequence: CDR1 SGHVS, CDR2 FNYEAQ. The CDR3 has 15 amino acids.

This clone was recorded only once. As DNA, the CDR3 is TGTGCCAGCAGTTTAGCGACAGGGGCCTGGGGTTCACCCCTCCACTTT. Translation: CASSLATGAWGSPLHF. V usage is TRBV28 and J usage is TRBJ1-6; TRBD1 matches at 8 bases. The CDR3 has 16 residues. The germline V gene has CDR1 MDHEN and CDR2 SYDVKM. Unmatched junction bases numbered 9, after V lost 2 bases and J lost 9 bases.

The chain couples TRBV7-2 to TRBJ1-4; weak D call: TRBD1 (5 bases). Trimming stripped 5 bases from V and 4 bases from J, with 14 bases between. Germline CDR1 is SGHTA and CDR2 is FQGNSA. The CDR3 has 15 amino acids. The CDR3 DNA reads as TGTGCCAGCAGCCCCCGCGGGGCCCTTAATGAAAAACTGTTTTTT. Protein product: CASSPRGALNEKLFF. The whole variable domain, filled in from reference TRBV7-2 and TRBJ1-4, reads GAGVSQSPSNKVTEKGKDVELRCDPISGHTALYWYRQSLGQGLEFLIYFQGNSAPDKSGLPSDRFSAERTGGSVSTLTIQRTQQEDSAVYLCASSPRGALNEKLFFGSGTQLSVL.

The chain is built from TRBV29-1 and TRBJ1-1; 8 bases align to TRBD1. Germline V gene data show CDR1 as SQVTM and CDR2 as ANQGSEA. This CDR3 contains 14 residues. V trimming: 4 bases; J trimming: 2 bases; junction bases outside the gene matches: 6. The CDR3 region is CSVVRTGGNTEAFF. The CDR3 coding sequence is TGCAGCGTTGTGCGAACAGGGGGAAACACTGAAGCTTTCTTT.

This rearrangement joins TRBV27 to TRBJ2-3, with 9 bases matching TRBD1. Germline CDR1 and CDR2: MNHEY and SMNVEV (reference sequence). There are 18 residues in the CDR3. Trimming cost V 5 bases and J 4 bases; bases outside gene matches: 16. DNA for the CDR3: TGTGCCAGCAGTCAGGGACAGGGATCTCCACAGGGGGCAGATACGCAGTATTTT. Its protein product is CASSQGQGSPQGADTQYF.

The genes are TRBV28 and TRBJ1-4; the D gene is possibly TRBD1 (5 bases). In germline, CDR1 is MDHEN, CDR2 SYDVKM. This CDR3 contains 15 residues. V lost 6 bases and J 5 bases, leaving 16 bases between the germline ends. CDR3: CASSLQTAGNEKLFF. In DNA form, the CDR3 reads TGTGCCAGCAGCCTCCAGACAGCTGGGAATGAAAAACTGTTTTTT.

The chain has TRBV4-2 and TRBJ2-5; 10 nucleotides match TRBD2. CDR3 size: 16 residues. The J segment lost 5 bases and the V segment lost 1 base, leaving 7 bases of the junction unmatched. Germline CDR1 LGHNA, CDR2 YNFKEQ. This CDR3 is CASSQAGSGGSETQYF. In DNA, the CDR3 is TGTGCCAGCAGCCAAGCGGGTAGCGGGGGGTCGGAGACCCAGTACTTC.

The V and J genes are TRBV3-1 (or the pseudogene TRBV3-2) and TRBJ2-5; D remains unclear. V gave up 1 base and J gave up 2 bases, with 5 bases separating them. CDR3 length: 13 residues. Germline V CDR1 and CDR2: LGHDT, YNNKEL (reference sequence). DNA of the CDR3: TGTGCCAGCAGCCAAGTCCCGCAAGAGACCCAGTACTTC. Residues: CASSQVPQETQYF.

The chain's CDR3 is CSVEEPYSHHPEAFF. The CDR3 nucleotides are TGCAGCGTTGAAGAACCCTACAGTCACCATCCCGAAGCTTTCTTT. The genes are TRBV29-1 and TRBJ1-1, with D unresolved. V was cut by 0 bases and J by 8 bases, with 19 bases left in between. The V gene's germline CDR1 is SQVTM and CDR2 ANQGSEA. The CDR3 is 15 residues long.

This sequence joins TRBV30 and TRBJ1-1; 7 bases agree with TRBD1. The CDR3 sequence is 13 residues long. Per germline, CDR1 GTSNPN and CDR2 SVGIG (reference sequence). J was trimmed by 3 bases and V by 6 bases; bases with no gene match: 7. CDR3 sequence reads: CACKLQGDTEAFF. The CDR3 DNA sequence: TGTGCCTGTAAACTCCAGGGGGACACTGAAGCTTTCTTT.

V and J are TRBV7-2 and TRBJ2-7; D possibly corresponds to TRBD2 (6 bases). Deletions cut 0 bases from V and 3 bases from J, with 9 bases between. Germline V lookup: CDR1 SGHTA, CDR2 FQGNSA. The CDR3 has 14 residues. CDR3 in amino acids: CASSLARGDYEQYF. The DNA of the CDR3 is TGTGCCAGCAGCTTAGCGCGGGGAGACTACGAGCAGTACTTC.

J is TRBJ1-5 and V is TRBV7-3, with 7 bases lining up with TRBD1. The CDR3 contains 15 residues. Trimming at V came to 3 bases and at J to 0 bases, leaving 2 bases not matched to a gene. The germline V gene encodes CDR1 SGHTA and CDR2 FQGTGA. CDR3 bases: TGTGCCAGCAGCTTGACAGGGAGTAGCAATCAGCCCCAGCATTTT. The encoded protein is CASSLTGSSNQPQHF. The entire variable domain, with the rest obtained from reference TRBV7-3 and TRBJ1-5, is as follows: GAGVSQTPSNKVTEKGKYVELRCDPISGHTALYWYRQSLGQGPEFLIYFQGTGAADDSGLPNDRFFAVRPEGSVSTLKIQRTERGDSAVYLCASSLTGSSNQPQHFGDGTRLSIL.

The gene calls are TRBV7-9 and TRBJ1-4; 8 positions agree with TRBD1. Germline CDR1 and CDR2: SEHNR and FQNEAQ (reference sequence). V lost 5 bases, J lost 6 bases, and 5 bases stayed unmatched. This CDR3 has 14 amino acids. In DNA form, the CDR3 reads TGTGCCAGCAGCCGGGCAGGGGGCGATGAAAAACTGTTTTTT. Translation: CASSRAGGDEKLFF.

The table lists this clone with a count of one. This sequence joins TRBV11-2 and TRBJ2-7; a possible D gene is TRBD1 (5 bases). Trimming pared 6 bases from V and 10 bases from J, leaving 10 bases between. The CDR3 is 10 amino acids. The germline CDR1 and CDR2 sequences are SGHAT and FQNNGV. For the CDR3, the DNA is TGTGCCAGCAGAGGACATTTTCAGTACTTC. Its protein product is CASRGHFQYF.